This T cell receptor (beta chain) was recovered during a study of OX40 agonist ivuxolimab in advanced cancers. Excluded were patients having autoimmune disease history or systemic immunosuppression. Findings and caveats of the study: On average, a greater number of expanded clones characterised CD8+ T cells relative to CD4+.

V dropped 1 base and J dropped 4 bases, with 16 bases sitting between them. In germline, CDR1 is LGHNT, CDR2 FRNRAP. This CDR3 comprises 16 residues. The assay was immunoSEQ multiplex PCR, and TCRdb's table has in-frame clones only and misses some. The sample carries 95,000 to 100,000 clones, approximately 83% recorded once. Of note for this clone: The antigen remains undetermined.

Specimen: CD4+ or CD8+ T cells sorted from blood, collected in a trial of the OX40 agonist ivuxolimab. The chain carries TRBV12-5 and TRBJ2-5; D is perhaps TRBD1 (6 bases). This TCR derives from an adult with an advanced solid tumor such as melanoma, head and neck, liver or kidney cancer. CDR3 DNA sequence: TGTGCTAGTGGTTTGGGAGGCGGTGGGGGCCGAGAGACCCAGTACTTC. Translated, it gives CASGLGGGGGRETQYF.